The clone carrying this TCR beta chain was observed at least ten times. Its specificity is not known. Germline CDR1 SQVTM, CDR2 ANQGSEA. This CDR3 region has 16 residues. The germline V and J ends were trimmed by 0 bases and 0 bases, with 14 bases remaining between them. Preparation of the TCRbeta library was carried out with unique molecular identifiers. TCRdb redid the calling of the PCR reads with MiXCR, one entry per CDR3 protein. The sample consists of roughly 490,000 distinct CDR3 sequences, over 9.5% of them appearing once. The data derive from a study of T-cell reconstitution after alpha-beta-depleted transplantation in children. Study-wide points: Expanded clones from the graft, numbering several hundred, reportedly supplied alpha-beta T cells about two months after transplant.

The sequenced sample was PBMCs, mostly from graft donor cells, obtained 180 days after TCRalphabeta/CD19-depleted stem cell transplant. The TCR was taken from a female patient under 10 years old who had a stem cell transplant for aplastic anemia, so the T cells may come from the graft donor. The chain uses TRBV29-1 and TRBJ2-5; no firm D call. The DNA for the CDR3 is TGCAGCGTTGAAGATAGCCAGGCGACGTACCAAGAGACCCAGTACTTC. It is translated as CSVEDSQATYQETQYF.